What follows are 10 T cell receptor beta chains derived from one specimen sequenced in a study of blood T cell repertoires in COVID-19. TCRdb's copy holds only in-frame clones and misses some; the assay was immunoSEQ multiplex PCR. This repertoire shows about 440,000 clones, roughly 89% found once; its top ten account for roughly 4.3%. Sequenced: peripheral blood. The receptors derive from a woman aged 30 to 39 with acute or convalescent COVID-19.

V usage is TRBV7-9 and J usage is TRBJ1-1, with D tentatively TRBD1 (5 bases). The ends were cut back, 5 bases at V and 0 bases at J, with 7 bases in the middle. The germline V gene has CDR1 SEHNR and CDR2 FQNEAQ (reference sequence). The CDR3 is 13 residues long. This chain's CDR3 is CASSPGLNTEAFF. CDR3 nucleotides: TGTGCCAGCAGCCCAGGGTTGAACACTGAAGCTTTCTTT.

The chain links TRBV5-6 to TRBJ2-1; 8 bases line up with TRBD2. V lost 1 base, J lost 4 bases, and 4 bases stayed unmatched. There are 15 residues in the CDR3. CDR1 and CDR2 from the germline V gene are SGHDT and YYEEEE. The CDR3 loop reads CASSLIAGTYNEQFF. In DNA form, the CDR3 reads TGTGCCAGCAGCTTGATAGCGGGGACTTACAATGAGCAGTTCTTC.

The chain uses TRBV20-1 and TRBJ2-7; D gene unclear. V lost 4 bases and J lost 5, with 6 bases in between. This CDR3 is built from 10 residues. Germline V gene lookup returns CDR1 DFQATT and CDR2 SNEGSKA (reference sequence). CDR3 loop: CSAKADEQYF. Here the CDR3 DNA reads TGCAGTGCTAAGGCGGACGAGCAGTACTTC.

This rearrangement joins TRBV3-1 (or the pseudogene TRBV3-2) to TRBJ2-1; 11 bases are shared with TRBD2. Germline V gene lookup returns CDR1 LGHDT and CDR2 YNNKEL (reference sequence). The V gene end was trimmed by 2 bases and the J gene end by 8 bases; junction bases not matched to a gene: 8. This CDR3 comprises 16 residues. CDR3 region: CASSQPLAGGPHEQFF. The CDR3 coding sequence is TGTGCCAGCAGCCAACCTCTAGCGGGGGGCCCCCATGAGCAGTTCTTC.

The chain combines TRBV29-1 with TRBJ1-3; D is ambiguous. The CDR3 contains 14 residues. Per germline, CDR1 SQVTM and CDR2 ANQGSEA. Trimming cost V 0 bases and J 2 bases, with 8 bases left between them. The CDR3 protein is CSVEERRTGNTIYF. DNA of the CDR3: TGCAGCGTTGAAGAGAGGAGGACTGGAAACACCATATATTTT.

The chain joins TRBV11-2 to TRBJ2-2; 11 bases line up with TRBD2. Germline trimming cut 3 bases from V and 4 bases from J; bases unmatched to any gene: 7. The CDR3 extends over 17 amino acids. Germline CDR1 SGHAT, CDR2 FQNNGV. The CDR3 DNA sequence: TGTGCCAGCAGCTTTAGCGGGGGGGCCGTTCTCACCGGGGAGCTGTTTTTT. It translates to CASSFSGGAVLTGELFF. The full variable domain, its missing parts supplied by reference TRBV11-2 and TRBJ2-2, is EAGVAQSPRYKIIEKRQSVAFWCNPISGHATLYWYQQILGQGPKLLIQFQNNGVVDDSQLPKDRFSAERLKGVDSTLKIQPAKLEDSAVYLCASSFSGGAVLTGELFFGEGSRLTVL.

This sequence joins TRBV4-1 and TRBJ1-5; 7 positions match TRBD1. V dropped 0 bases and J dropped 5; count of bases not matched to a gene: 4. CDR1 and CDR2 from the germline V gene are MGHRA and YSYEKL. The CDR3 extends over 15 amino acids. CDR3 in amino acids: CASSQEFRGDQPQHF. CDR3 DNA sequence: TGCGCCAGCAGCCAAGAGTTCAGGGGGGATCAGCCCCAGCATTTT.

The V gene is TRBV6-2 or TRBV6-3, the J gene TRBJ2-7; the D gene is possibly TRBD2 (5 bases). The germline gives CDR1 MNHEY, CDR2 SVGEGT. CDR3 length: 14 amino acids. V was clipped by 2 bases and J by 6 bases, with 14 bases between them. The chain's CDR3 is CASSYNGESSEQYF. For the CDR3, the DNA is TGTGCCAGCAGTTACAACGGGGAGAGCTCCGAGCAGTACTTC.

The genes are TRBV14 and TRBJ1-1, with a possible D match to TRBD1 (5 bases). Germline-derived CDR1 and CDR2 are SGHDN and FVKESK. The CDR3 has 13 amino acids. The V gene lost 5 bases and the J gene lost 1 base, with 8 bases spanning the gap. CDR3 in amino acids: CASSVQENTEAFF. CDR3 nucleotides: TGTGCCAGCAGCGTACAGGAGAACACTGAAGCTTTCTTT.

V is TRBV7-9 and J is TRBJ1-2; possible D gene TRBD1, 6 bases. Germline V gene sequence: CDR1 SEHNR, CDR2 FQNEAQ (reference sequence). V lost 3 bases and J 0 bases, leaving 8 bases between the germline ends. The CDR3 totals 14 residues. CDR3 DNA sequence: TGTGCCAGCAGCTTTGCAGGGGCTAACTATGGCTACACCTTC. It is translated as CASSFAGANYGYTF.